The 32 T cell receptor beta chains in this list originate from one sample, sequenced in a study of blood T cells in healthy people across ages. The second PCR ran about 7 to 12 cycles with a sample-barcoded 5' primer and J-beta primers. From the 5' RACE reads, TCRdb called clonotypes with MiXCR, one entry per CDR3 protein. This sample has roughly 1.9 million distinct CDR3 sequences; around 40% occur once, and the top ten carry 23%. The sample comprised blood. The receptors derive from a human donor in good health.

This clonotype turned up a few times. The genes are TRBV7-2 and TRBJ2-7, with D perhaps TRBD1 (5 bases). Germline V lookup: CDR1 SGHTA, CDR2 FQGNSA. There are 14 residues in the CDR3. The ends were cut back, 5 bases at V and 3 bases at J, with 14 bases in the middle. DNA for the CDR3: TGTGCCAGCAGCCCCGACAGCTTGAACTACGAGCAGTACTTC. It specifies CASSPDSLNYEQYF.

This clonotype has a handful of counts. The J gene is TRBJ1-4, the V gene TRBV5-6; D possibly corresponds to TRBD1 (5 bases). This CDR3 comprises 15 residues. The germline CDR1 and CDR2 sequences are SGHDT and YYEEEE. The V and J ends lost 5 bases and 5 bases respectively, with 16 bases between them. As DNA, the CDR3 is TGTGCCAGCAGTTACTACGGGACGGGGAATGAAAAACTGTTTTTT. Protein sequence: CASSYYGTGNEKLFF.

The genes are TRBV2 and TRBJ1-2; D possibly corresponds to TRBD1 (5 bases). CDR3 length equals 16 residues. Per the germline V gene, CDR1 is SNHLY and CDR2 is FYNNEI. The V gene lost 6 bases and the J gene lost 0 bases, with 17 bases spanning the gap. CDR3 in DNA: TGTGCCAGCAGATTCTCCGGACACGACCCTAACTATGGCTACACCTTC. It translates to CASRFSGHDPNYGYTF.

The chain joins TRBV28 to TRBJ2-7; D gene uncertain. V gave up 3 bases and J gave up 0 bases, with 9 bases separating them. CDR3 size: 14 residues. Germline V gene data show CDR1 as MDHEN and CDR2 as SYDVKM. CDR3 coding DNA: TGTGCCAGCAGTTTTTCCTATACCTCCTACGAGCAGTACTTC. Translated, it gives CASSFSYTSYEQYF.

The table lists this clonotype with many counts. J is TRBJ2-5 and V is TRBV29-1, with no clear D. The V gene's germline CDR1 is SQVTM and CDR2 ANQGSEA. This CDR3 has 14 residues. Trimming removed 0 bases from V and 3 bases from J, with 11 bases in between. Written as DNA, the CDR3 is TGCAGCGTTGAAGATTTTGTGGCGGAAGAGACCCAGTACTTC. It is translated as CSVEDFVAEETQYF.

The rearrangement links TRBV29-1 to TRBJ1-1, with 12 bases matching TRBD1. Unmatched junction bases numbered 14, after V lost 6 bases and J lost 6 bases. CDR1 SQVTM and CDR2 ANQGSEA come from the germline V gene. The CDR3 is 16 amino acids. CDR3 in DNA: TGCAGCGTCATACCGGGACAGGGGGCCGCGGGGGCTGAAGCTTTCTTT. Translating gives CSVIPGQGAAGAEAFF.

This clonotype has a single count. The J gene is TRBJ2-5, the V gene TRBV7-2; TRBD2 aligns across 11 bases. CDR1 is SGHTA, CDR2 FQGNSA, per germline. Trimming took 2 bases from V and 4 from J; bases not matched to a gene: 6. The CDR3 totals 16 residues. CDR3: CASSLWTSGSIETQYF. DNA of the CDR3: TGTGCCAGCAGCTTATGGACTAGCGGGTCGATAGAGACCCAGTACTTC.

This clonotype has a handful of counts. The V call is TRBV5-1, the J call TRBJ2-1; D is perhaps TRBD1 or TRBD2 (7 bases each). CDR1 and CDR2 from the germline V gene are SGHRS and YFSETQ. V lost 3 bases to trimming and J lost 7 bases, with 17 bases between them. The CDR3 is made up of 15 amino acids. The CDR3 bases are TGCGCCAGCAGCTCCCCAGGGGGGGCCACGAATGAGCAGTTCTTC. It is translated as CASSSPGGATNEQFF.

The chain uses TRBV15 and TRBJ2-5; D call uncertain. The CDR3 contains 13 residues. Germline lookup yields CDR1 LNHNV and CDR2 YYDKDF (reference sequence). V shed 1 base and J shed 5 bases, with 8 bases lying between them. DNA of the CDR3: TGTGCCACCAGCAGAGGGGTTTTGGAGACCCAGTACTTC. Its protein is CATSRGVLETQYF. Based on the CDR3 plus reference TRBV15 and TRBJ2-5, the full variable domain is DAMVIQNPRYQVTQFGKPVTLSCSQTLNHNVMYWYQQKSSQAPKLLFHYYDKDFNNEADTPDNFQSRRPNTSFCFLDIRSPGLGDTAMYLCATSRGVLETQYFGPGTRLLVL.

The V and J genes are TRBV7-9 and TRBJ2-3, with no clear D. In germline, CDR1 is SEHNR, CDR2 FQNEAQ (reference sequence). CDR3 length: 13 residues. Trimming stripped 5 bases from V and 0 bases from J, with 6 bases between. The CDR3, as DNA: TGTGCCAGCAGCGCTTACAGCACAGATACGCAGTATTTT. Its protein product is CASSAYSTDTQYF.

Turning to this clonotype: A read error may be the cause here, since a much bigger clone is one base away. The rearrangement joins TRBV7-3 to TRBJ2-1; D may match TRBD1 or TRBD2 (5 bases each). The CDR3 extends over 13 amino acids. CDR1 is SGHTA, CDR2 FQGTGA, per germline. The CDR3 loop reads CASSPGTQREQVF. The CDR3 nucleotides are TGTGCCAGCAGCCCGGGGACGCAGAGGGAGCAGGTCTTC.

The genes are TRBV29-1 and TRBJ2-3; D uncertain. Germline values: CDR1 SQVTM, CDR2 ANQGSEA. Trimming took off 5 bases at V and 4 bases at J, with 10 bases between the two ends. This CDR3 has 12 amino acids. CDR3 in DNA: TGCAGCGTTAAACTCGGCCCAGATACGCAGTATTTT. It specifies CSVKLGPDTQYF.

This clonotype was found a few times. A clone one base away is much larger, so this may be a read error. This chain connects TRBV7-2 to TRBJ1-6; D is unclear. Germline loops: CDR1 SGHTA, CDR2 FQGNSA. This CDR3 contains 14 residues. CDR3 amino acids: CASSTDGLSSPFHF. The CDR3 nucleotides read TGTGCCAGCAGCACGGACGGACTGAGTTCACCCTTCCACTTT.

The J gene is TRBJ2-7, the V gene TRBV20-1, with 9 bases lining up with TRBD1. Unmatched junction bases numbered 6, after V lost 6 bases and J lost 3 bases. The CDR3 consists of 13 residues. Germline-derived CDR1 and CDR2 are DFQATT and SNEGSKA (reference sequence). CDR3 amino acids: CSAAGQGHYEQYF. The CDR3, as DNA: TGCAGTGCGGCGGGACAGGGACACTACGAGCAGTACTTC.

This clonotype came up a few times. The V gene is TRBV5-1, the J gene TRBJ2-1; D may be TRBD1 (6 bases). Trimming removed 1 base from V and 3 bases from J, with 14 bases in between. Looked up from germline, CDR1 is SGHRS and CDR2 is YFSETQ. This CDR3 spans 16 amino acids. CDR3 protein: CASSLRAQGNYNEQFF. The CDR3 DNA follows: TGCGCCAGCAGCTTGAGGGCGCAGGGGAACTACAATGAGCAGTTCTTC.

The V call is TRBV5-1, the J call TRBJ2-7, with D maybe TRBD2 (6 bases). The CDR3 is 16 amino acids. Germline V gene sequence: CDR1 SGHRS, CDR2 YFSETQ. The ends were cut back, 4 bases at V and 1 base at J, with 18 bases in the middle. CDR3 loop: CASSRMWGGSSYEQYF. CDR3 DNA: TGCGCCAGCAGCAGGATGTGGGGAGGTTCTTCCTACGAGCAGTACTTC.

The CDR3 region has the DNA TGTGCCAGCAGTTTAGGGGGACCCCTTTACAATGAGCAGTTCTTC. Translation: CASSLGGPLYNEQFF. The chain has TRBV12-3 or TRBV12-4 and TRBJ2-1, with D perhaps given as TRBD1 or TRBD2 (5 bases each). This CDR3 is 15 amino acids long. Trimming removed 1 base from V and 4 bases from J, with 11 bases in between.

This clonotype has more than one count but fewer than ten. The genes are TRBV29-1 and TRBJ1-2, with D possibly matching TRBD1 (5 bases). Germline CDR1 reads SQVTM; CDR2 reads ANQGSEA. The CDR3 has 14 residues. V was trimmed by 0 bases and J by 0 bases, leaving 8 bases between them. DNA of the CDR3: TGCAGCGTTGAAGACAGGGAATCTAACTATGGCTACACCTTC. It specifies CSVEDRESNYGYTF.

The chain uses TRBV6-2 or TRBV6-3 and TRBJ1-1; D not resolved. The V and J ends lost 8 bases and 1 base respectively, with 11 bases between them. The CDR3 contains 13 residues. Germline V gives CDR1 MNHEY, CDR2 SVGEGT. The chain's CDR3 is CASCFSWNTEAFF. The CDR3 coding sequence is TGTGCCAGCTGCTTCAGCTGGAACACTGAAGCTTTCTTT.

The chain carries TRBV7-2 and TRBJ2-1, with a tentative D call TRBD1 (5 bases). Gene TRBJ2-7 matches the end of the DNA better, so the J call may be wrong. The CDR3 sequence is 18 residues long. CDR1 and CDR2 (germline): SGHTA, FQGNSA. CDR3 loop: CASSLARGRTTSYNEQYF. In nucleotides, the CDR3 is TGTGCCAGCAGCTTAGCAAGAGGTAGGACAACTTCCTACAATGAGCAGTACTTC.

This clonotype was seen only a few times. The chain links TRBV3-1 to TRBJ2-7; D is possibly TRBD2 (6 bases). Per germline, CDR1 LGHDT and CDR2 YNNKEL (reference sequence). The CDR3 spans 13 residues. For the CDR3, the DNA is TGTGCTTCGGAGGGCAGGGAGCCCTACGAGCAGTACTTC. Translating it yields CASEGREPYEQYF.

This clonotype has a handful of counts. This rearrangement joins TRBV7-2 to TRBJ2-5, with TRBD2 matching 10 bases. Germline trimming cut 1 base from V and 4 bases from J; bases unmatched to any gene: 6. CDR3 length equals 16 residues. Germline V lookup: CDR1 SGHTA, CDR2 FQGNSA. The CDR3 sequence is CASSLDVAGGLETQYF. DNA of the CDR3: TGTGCCAGCAGCTTAGACGTAGCGGGGGGTCTAGAGACCCAGTACTTC.

The chain employs TRBV29-1 and TRBJ2-4; D perhaps matches TRBD1 (6 bases). Germline V gene sequence: CDR1 SQVTM, CDR2 ANQGSEA. V shed 4 bases and J shed 9 bases, with 13 bases lying between them. This CDR3 region has 12 residues. CDR3 bases: TGCAGCGTTGGGGGGCCAGGCCCCATTCAGTACTTC. It encodes CSVGGPGPIQYF. Using reference TRBV29-1 and TRBJ2-4 for the parts outside the CDR3, the full variable domain is SAVISQKPSRDICQRGTSLTIQCQVDSQVTMMFWYRQQPGQSLTLIATANQGSEATYESGFVIDKFPISRPNLTFSTLTVSNMSPEDSSIYLCSVGGPGPIQYFGAGTRLSVL.

This clonotype appeared many times. V gene TRBV6-5 combines with J gene TRBJ2-4; TRBD1 matches 8 bases. The ends lost 5 bases at V and 0 bases at J; junction bases unmatched: 3. CDR1 MNHEY and CDR2 SVGAGI come from the germline V gene. The CDR3 runs to 15 residues. CDR3 sequence reads: CASSTGGIAKNIQYF. DNA of the CDR3: TGTGCCAGCAGTACAGGGGGTATAGCCAAAAACATTCAGTACTTC.

This clonotype was detected once. This chain uses TRBV6-6 with TRBJ2-5; 10 nucleotides agree with TRBD1. Trimming cost V 11 bases and J 11 bases; bases outside gene matches: 23. CDR1 is MNHNY and CDR2 is SVGAGI in the germline V gene (reference sequence). The CDR3 covers 16 residues. Here the CDR3 reads CAGTPNIGQGVREQYF. As DNA, the CDR3 is TGTGCCGGCACCCCCAACATCGGACAGGGGGTAAGGGAGCAGTACTTC.

CDR3 in DNA: TGTGCCAGCAGTTCAAAACGGTCGGGGGGCGTCAATCAGCCCCAGCATTTT. Protein product: CASSSKRSGGVNQPQHF. This sequence joins TRBV7-2 and TRBJ1-5; weak D call: TRBD1 (6 bases). The CDR3 runs 17 residues. Between the trimmed V and J ends, which lost 6 bases and 3 bases, there was a span of 21 bases. Germline-derived CDR1 and CDR2 are SGHTA and FQGNSA.

The chain is built from TRBV24-1 and TRBJ2-7; D is undetermined. Germline CDR1 is KGHDR and CDR2 is SFDVKD. The CDR3 runs to 13 residues. V was trimmed by 0 bases and J by 3 bases, leaving 5 bases between them. The CDR3, as DNA: TGTGCCACCAGTGATTTGGCAGGCTACGAGCAGTACTTC. Translating gives CATSDLAGYEQYF.

The chain has TRBV6-1 and TRBJ2-1; 10 nucleotides align to TRBD2. This CDR3 spans 15 amino acids. After removal of 2 bases from V and 6 bases from J, the junction contained 4 bases not matched to a gene. Germline CDR1 and CDR2: MNHNS and SASEGT. The CDR3 here is CASSERSGGCNEQFF. CDR3 sequence (DNA): TGTGCCAGCAGTGAACGTAGCGGGGGGTGCAATGAGCAGTTCTTC.

This chain uses TRBV5-1 with TRBJ2-7; D unclear. V lost 0 bases, J lost 7 bases, and 11 bases lay in between. This CDR3 has 13 residues. CDR1 SGHRS and CDR2 YFSETQ come from the germline V gene. The CDR3 is CASSLAPRSEQYF. As DNA, the CDR3 is TGCGCCAGCAGCTTGGCGCCGCGTTCGGAGCAGTACTTC.

The chain uses TRBV5-1 and TRBJ2-1; tentatively, D is TRBD1 or TRBD2 (5 bases each). Germline CDR1 is SGHRS and CDR2 is YFSETQ. The V end lost 3 bases, the J end lost 1 base, and 11 bases lay between the germline ends. This CDR3 contains 15 residues. This CDR3 is CASSSRDGSYNEQFF. The CDR3, as DNA: TGCGCCAGCAGCTCCCGGGACGGGTCCTACAATGAGCAGTTCTTC.

V and J are TRBV7-9 and TRBJ2-3; possible D gene TRBD1, 5 bases. This CDR3 region has 16 residues. Germline V CDR1 and CDR2: SEHNR, FQNEAQ (reference sequence). Trimming took off 3 bases at V and 2 bases at J, with 15 bases between the two ends. The CDR3 region has the DNA TGTGCCAGCAGCTTGATTGGGGAAGGGGTCACAGATACGCAGTATTTT. Translation gives CASSLIGEGVTDTQYF.

The chain joins TRBV7-2 to TRBJ1-2; D perhaps matches TRBD1 (6 bases). Deletions cut 2 bases from V and 7 bases from J, with 14 bases between. CDR1 and CDR2 (germline): SGHTA, FQGNSA. The CDR3 has 14 amino acids. CDR3 nucleotides: TGTGCCAGCAGCTTAAATACGGGGGCGGGTGGCTACACCTTC. Protein sequence: CASSLNTGAGGYTF.